This paragraph reports one TCR beta chain. The antigen is not known. Some clones are missing from TCRdb's copy, which holds only in-frame ones; the method was immunoSEQ multiplex PCR. The sample contains about 77,000 clones, 85% of which appear only once. The data were obtained in a study of OX40 agonist ivuxolimab in advanced cancers. Study-wide results and limits: CD4+ and CD8+ blood T cells expanded clonally by week 6 at 0.1 to 3.0 mg/kg.

Autoimmune disease history or systemic immunosuppression disqualified patients. The CDR3 runs to 15 residues. V shed 4 bases and J 2 bases; nucleotides not matched to a gene: 6. The germline V gene encodes CDR1 SGHRS and CDR2 YFSETQ. The receptor was isolated from an adult with an advanced solid tumor such as melanoma, head and neck, liver or kidney cancer. The sequencing here drew on CD4+ or CD8+ T cells sorted from blood, taken in a trial of the OX40 agonist ivuxolimab. The rearrangement links TRBV5-1 to TRBJ1-1; TRBD1 matches 9 bases. The CDR3 DNA is TGCGCCAGCAGCCTGGGGGACAGGGACAACACTGAAGCTTTCTTT. The encoded protein is CASSLGDRDNTEAFF.